The present T cell receptor (beta chain) was sequenced within a study of shared clonotypes between healthy human individuals. Study-wide results and limits: Generation probabilities of non-shared clonotypes were lower (relative to those shared by all four donors). The expectation was that sequencing depth would affect clonotype sharing among donors. With few donors, the genetic and exposure-history diversity represented was limited.

V was trimmed by 0 bases and J by 10 bases, leaving 17 bases between them. Germline V gives CDR1 SGHRS, CDR2 YFSETQ. CDR3 length: 16 amino acids. The investigators split CD4+ cells into a CD45RA+ naive subset and a CD45RA-negative memory subset. Comments on this clone: Its specificity is unknown.

TCRdb's table, derived via immunoSEQ multiplex PCR, lists solely in-frame clones and lacks some. The data contain 850,000 to 1,100,000 clones, approximately 80% of them seen just once; the ten biggest clones take up roughly 0.9%. The sequence was obtained from a man younger than 35 in good health. Some clones in this sample may be carry-over from other donors' samples. The chain recombines TRBV5-1 with TRBJ1-6, with D possibly being TRBD1 (5 bases). Material for sequencing was memory CD4+ T cells from PBMCs. The sample's subset: CD45RA-negative fraction. The CDR3 DNA sequence: TGCGCCAGCAGCTTGGAGGCCACAACAGGAGGGTCACCCCTCCACTTT. This translates into CASSLEATTGGSPLHF.